These T cell receptor beta chains were read from a single sample in a study of identical twins. MiXCR, run by TCRdb on the 5' RACE reads, gives a single entry per CDR3 protein. The sample lists approximately 890,000 distinct CDR3 sequences, roughly an eighth occurring once. The sample was also reused in another study, on yellow fever vaccine responses in identical twins.

Material: PBMCs. The receptor set was obtained from a woman between 18 and 30 years old in good health. CDR3s include the opening cysteine and the closing phenylalanine or tryptophan.

V gene	J gene	CDR3 protein
TRBV6-1	TRBJ2-1	CASSPRLAGGLVRYNEQFF
TRBV4-1	TRBJ1-2	CASSRGQPSNYGYTF
TRBV29-1	TRBJ2-6	CSVEDRAKGANVLTF
TRBV29-1	TRBJ1-5	CSVVVGGGQPQHF
TRBV6-1	TRBJ2-1	CASRQGTPYNEQFF
TRBV9	TRBJ1-4	CASSPGASSNEKLFF
TRBV24-1	TRBJ2-1	CATSDGGYRYEQFF
TRBV10-1	TRBJ1-1	CASSESGRATEAFF
TRBV28	TRBJ2-7	CASSYGRSFEQHF
TRBV9	TRBJ2-5	CASSVDPGGDRAETQYF
TRBV10-3	TRBJ1-2	CAISEDRLYGYTF
TRBV20-1	TRBJ2-4	CSAGPGTGENIQYF
TRBV9	TRBJ1-1	CASSVDSGGTVNTEAFF
TRBV5-1	TRBJ2-2	CASSPPGLRGAGRELFF
TRBV29-1	TRBJ2-3	CSVPRSLTSTDTQYF
TRBV7-3	TRBJ2-1	CASSLNSFEQFF
TRBV24-1	TRBJ1-1	CATSGSRGRDTEAFF
TRBV15	TRBJ2-1	CATSRVAGGGSEQFF
TRBV24-1	TRBJ1-5	CATSGQANNQPQHF
TRBV6-1	TRBJ2-2	CASRDPGGTGELFF
TRBV7-9	TRBJ1-1	CASSLAGRGSDEAFF
TRBV4-2	TRBJ1-2	CASSQDLEVWSYGYTF
TRBV10-1	TRBJ2-1	CASSDSQTGRNEQFF
TRBV5-1	TRBJ2-6	CASSPWASGISGANVLTF
TRBV20-1	TRBJ2-1	CSARDLPSRFNEQFF
TRBV20-1	TRBJ2-1	CSARAELAPLSYNEQFF
TRBV11-2	TRBJ2-1	CASSPGGTRNEQFF
TRBV11-2	TRBJ2-5	CASSSKLAGGPDAETQYF
TRBV3-1	TRBJ2-1	CASSRTSGSDEQFF
TRBV20-1	TRBJ2-1	CSAPGGPRAYNEQFF
TRBV25-1	TRBJ2-5	CASSEPRQGEETQYF
TRBV20-1	TRBJ1-5	CSARQGPQPQHF